This T cell receptor (beta chain) comes out of a study of OX40 agonist ivuxolimab in advanced cancers. Background on the study: Eligibility admitted prior anti-PD-1, anti-PD-L1 or anti-CTLA-4 therapy; around 41% had some. Study-wide findings and caveats: Among T cells, CD8+ cells averaged more expanded clones than CD4+ cells. At 0.1 to 3.0 mg/kg and by week 6, CD4+ and CD8+ T cells in the blood had expanded clonally. In the 0.1-3.0 mg/kg groups, partial responders showed among the lowest expansion.

Remarks on this clone: The antigen remains undetermined.

This CDR3 contains 14 residues. V lost 3 bases and J lost 5; bases outside the gene matches: 3. From germline, CDR1 is SGHKS and CDR2 YYEKEE (reference sequence). Generated by immunoSEQ multiplex PCR, the TCRdb table keeps only in-frame clones and is missing some. The table has fewer than 100,000 clones, roughly 84% seen once. V usage is TRBV5-5 and J usage is TRBJ2-1, with 9 bases fitting TRBD1. The TCR originated in an adult with an advanced solid tumor such as melanoma, head and neck, liver or kidney cancer. The sequencing used CD4+ or CD8+ T cells sorted from blood, collected in a trial of the OX40 agonist ivuxolimab. The CDR3 loop is CASSSDRGDNEQFF. Written as DNA, the CDR3 is TGTGCCAGCAGCTCGGACAGGGGCGACAATGAGCAGTTCTTC.